The next 26 T cell receptor beta chains were all read from a single sample in a study of CD8 T cells in ankylosing spondylitis. TCRdb re-derived calls from the 5' RACE reads in MiXCR, one entry per CDR3 protein. The data contain about 27,000 distinct CDR3 sequences, 7.9% of them singletons. The sequenced material came from blood. The receptors were sampled from a male donor with ankylosing spondylitis or in good health (not recorded which).

This clonotype showed up just a few times. The chain couples TRBV12-3 or TRBV12-4 to TRBJ1-1, with TRBD1 identical over 9 bases. V lost 5 bases to trimming and J lost 0 bases; unmatched junction nucleotides: 4. This CDR3 has 15 residues. CDR3 sequence (DNA): TGTGCCAGCAGTCCGCGGACAGGGGTGAACACTGAAGCTTTCTTT. Its translation: CASSPRTGVNTEAFF.

The chain employs TRBV11-2 and TRBJ2-3; 13 nucleotides agree with TRBD2. The CDR3 is 17 amino acids. The junction had 5 bases not matched to a gene; V was cut back by 1 base and J by 4 bases. Germline CDR1 is SGHAT and CDR2 is FQNNGV. This CDR3 reads CASSLGWTSGSSDTQYF. In nucleotides, the CDR3 is TGTGCCAGCAGCTTAGGCTGGACTAGCGGGAGTTCAGATACGCAGTATTTT.

The sample holds many counts of this clonotype. The DNA for the CDR3 is TGCAGTGCCACAGGGGATACTAGCACAGATACGCAGTATTTT. This sequence encodes CSATGDTSTDTQYF. V usage is TRBV20-1 and J usage is TRBJ2-3; TRBD1 matches at 7 bases. The CDR3 runs 14 residues. Trimming cost V 6 bases and J 0 bases; bases outside gene matches: 6. The germline V gene encodes CDR1 DFQATT and CDR2 SNEGSKA (reference sequence).

The genes are TRBV11-2 and TRBJ1-2; D remains unclear. Germline CDR1 and CDR2: SGHAT and FQNNGV. V was trimmed by 0 bases and J by 4 bases, leaving 9 bases between them. CDR3 length: 14 residues. CDR3 DNA sequence: TGTGCCAGCAGCTTAGATAGGCTAGCCTATGGCTACACCTTC. Amino acid sequence: CASSLDRLAYGYTF.

This clonotype turned up a few times. The chain combines TRBV5-1 with TRBJ2-5, with TRBD1 matching over 11 bases. With 2 bases clipped from V and 0 bases from J, the junction kept 9 bases outside the gene matches. CDR3 length: 18 amino acids. Per the germline V gene, CDR1 is SGHRS and CDR2 is YFSETQ. CDR3 loop: CASSFRTGGSWDQETQYF. The CDR3 DNA is TGCGCCAGCAGCTTTCGGACAGGGGGCTCGTGGGACCAAGAGACCCAGTACTTC.

This clonotype was observed at least ten times. The chain combines TRBV28 with TRBJ2-2; D not resolved. This CDR3 comprises 12 residues. Per germline, CDR1 MDHEN and CDR2 SYDVKM. Trimming cost V 3 bases and J 6 bases, with 5 bases left between them. The CDR3 region is CASSFRAGELFF. CDR3 nucleotides: TGTGCCAGCAGTTTTCGTGCCGGGGAGCTGTTTTTT.

This clonotype occurred a few times. The V and J genes are TRBV20-1 and TRBJ2-2, with D uncertain. V was shortened by 0 bases and J by 3 bases, with 14 bases between the two germline ends. From germline, CDR1 is DFQATT and CDR2 SNEGSKA (reference sequence). This CDR3 spans 16 amino acids. The CDR3 region is CSARDQAGPYTGELFF. CDR3 nucleotide sequence: TGCAGTGCTAGAGATCAGGCAGGACCTTACACCGGGGAGCTGTTTTTT.

This clonotype has ten or more counts. The chain joins TRBV5-1 to TRBJ2-1; TRBD2 agrees at 10 bases. The CDR3 contains 17 residues. Germline trimming cut 0 bases from V and 7 bases from J; bases unmatched to any gene: 10. Germline lookup yields CDR1 SGHRS and CDR2 YFSETQ. The CDR3 DNA sequence: TGCGCCAGCAGCTTGGCGGTTAGCGGGGGGTTTACAAATGAGCAGTTCTTC. Translation: CASSLAVSGGFTNEQFF.

V and J are TRBV5-1 and TRBJ2-2; D unresolved. The germline gives CDR1 SGHRS, CDR2 YFSETQ. Trimming pared 7 bases from V and 7 bases from J, leaving 11 bases between. CDR3 length equals 12 residues. Here the CDR3 reads CASGEVLGELFF. Written as DNA, the CDR3 is TGCGCCAGCGGGGAAGTTCTCGGGGAGCTGTTTTTT.

This clonotype was detected many times. The chain carries TRBV7-2 and TRBJ2-7; 8 bases match TRBD2. Trimming took 1 base from V and 3 from J; bases not matched to a gene: 2. There are 14 residues in the CDR3. From germline, CDR1 is SGHTA and CDR2 FQGNSA. The CDR3 here is CASSLGAGGYEQYF. CDR3 DNA: TGTGCCAGCAGCTTAGGTGCGGGAGGCTACGAGCAGTACTTC. The variable domain in full, with the rest retrieved from reference TRBV7-2 and TRBJ2-7, is GAGVSQSPSNKVTEKGKDVELRCDPISGHTALYWYRQSLGQGLEFLIYFQGNSAPDKSGLPSDRFSAERTGGSVSTLTIQRTQQEDSAVYLCASSLGAGGYEQYFGPGTRLTVT.

This clonotype showed up just a few times. This chain links TRBV6-2 or TRBV6-3 with TRBJ2-2; 12 positions match TRBD2. The CDR3 sequence is 17 residues long. V shed 5 bases, J shed 1 base, and the junction held 5 bases outside the gene matches. Germline CDR1 is MNHEY and CDR2 is SVGEGT. The CDR3 sequence: CASSRTSGAENTGELFF. The DNA of the CDR3 is TGTGCCAGCAGTAGGACTAGCGGGGCCGAGAACACCGGGGAGCTGTTTTTT.

The CDR3 here is CASSQPGQGREQYF. The CDR3 nucleotides are TGCGCCAGCAGCCAACCCGGGCAGGGGCGAGAGCAGTACTTC. The gene calls are TRBV4-1 and TRBJ2-7; D might be TRBD1 (6 bases). Between the trimmed V and J ends, which lost 2 bases and 7 bases, there was a span of 15 bases. This CDR3 has 14 amino acids. Germline loops: CDR1 MGHRA, CDR2 YSYEKL.

This clonotype was recorded at least ten times. The chain couples TRBV5-6 to TRBJ2-4; D gene unclear. The CDR3 extends over 14 amino acids. The germline CDR1 and CDR2 sequences are SGHDT and YYEEEE. The ends were cut back, 4 bases at V and 1 base at J, with 9 bases in the middle. CDR3 nucleotides: TGTGCCAGCAGCGCGCCTTCGGCCAAAAACATTCAGTACTTC. Its protein is CASSAPSAKNIQYF.

This clonotype was detected ten times or more. V and J are TRBV7-2 and TRBJ1-1, with 8 bases matching TRBD1. The CDR3 is 16 amino acids. In germline, CDR1 is SGHTA, CDR2 FQGNSA. Unmatched junction bases numbered 15, after V lost 4 bases and J lost 8 bases. The DNA of the CDR3 is TGTGCCAGCAGCTCGCAGCAGGGGGCAGCCCTAACCGAAGCTTTCTTT. Translating it yields CASSSQQGAALTEAFF.

This clonotype has a handful of counts. V and J are TRBV6-5 and TRBJ2-2; 9 bases are a match to TRBD1. V shed 6 bases, J shed 4 bases, and the junction held 15 bases outside the gene matches. There are 18 residues in the CDR3. The germline CDR1 and CDR2 sequences are MNHEY and SVGAGI. The CDR3 protein is CASRKIKNRGRLTGELFF. In DNA, the CDR3 is TGTGCCAGCAGGAAAATCAAAAACAGGGGGCGCCTCACCGGGGAGCTGTTTTTT.

In this sample, this clonotype turned up a few times. The chain combines TRBV5-1 with TRBJ2-5, with D possibly TRBD1 on 5 matching bases. This CDR3 region has 14 residues. Trimming took off 0 bases at V and 3 bases at J, with 9 bases between the two ends. Looked up from germline, CDR1 is SGHRS and CDR2 is YFSETQ. The CDR3 sequence: CASSLGTGKETQYF. Written as DNA, the CDR3 is TGCGCCAGCAGCTTGGGTACAGGCAAAGAGACCCAGTACTTC.

The chain has TRBV12-3 or TRBV12-4 and TRBJ1-1; D unclear. The V end lost 3 bases, the J end lost 1 base, and 6 bases lay between the germline ends. CDR3 length: 13 residues. The CDR3 DNA follows: TGTGCCAGCAGTTTCAACTCGAACACTGAAGCTTTCTTT. Its translation is CASSFNSNTEAFF.

This clonotype was recorded at least ten times. V usage is TRBV4-3 and J usage is TRBJ1-2, with a tentative D call TRBD1 (5 bases). This CDR3 comprises 16 residues. Per the germline V gene, CDR1 is LGHNA and CDR2 is YSLEER. The V gene lost 0 bases and the J gene lost 0 bases, with 11 bases spanning the gap. The CDR3 bases are TGCGCCAGCAGCCAAGAGGGGGGGTATACTAACTATGGCTACACCTTC. Translated: CASSQEGGYTNYGYTF.

This clonotype was found many times. The V call is TRBV5-1, the J call TRBJ1-2; maybe TRBD1 (5 bases). Germline lookup yields CDR1 SGHRS and CDR2 YFSETQ. CDR3 length: 14 residues. Between the trimmed V and J ends, which lost 3 bases and 2 bases, there was a span of 11 bases. The CDR3 DNA sequence: TGCGCCAGCAGCTGGGGCGAGGAAAACTATGGCTACACCTTC. Translating it yields CASSWGEENYGYTF.

This clonotype has a count of ten or more. The J gene is TRBJ2-2, the V gene TRBV15; D call uncertain. Trimming removed 1 base from V and 2 bases from J, with 2 bases in between. The germline gives CDR1 LNHNV, CDR2 YYDKDF (reference sequence). The CDR3 has 13 residues. DNA for the CDR3: TGTGCCACCAGCAGAGGAAACACCGGGGAGCTGTTTTTT. Translated: CATSRGNTGELFF.

This clonotype was seen a few times. J is TRBJ1-1 and V is TRBV20-1; unclear D gene. This CDR3 is 11 amino acids long. In germline, CDR1 is DFQATT, CDR2 SNEGSKA (reference sequence). The V and J ends lost 0 bases and 7 bases respectively, with 6 bases between them. CDR3 amino acids: CSARDTREAFF. The DNA for the CDR3 is TGCAGTGCTAGAGATACCCGTGAAGCTTTCTTT.

This clonotype showed up many times. V is TRBV28 and J is TRBJ2-4; D is uncertain. This CDR3 has 17 amino acids. CDR1 and CDR2 (germline): MDHEN, SYDVKM. V was pared by 5 bases and J by 5 bases, with 22 bases between. The CDR3, as DNA: TGTGCCAGCAGTCCGATTTCGTGGGAAGACCCCCAAAACATTCAGTACTTC. Protein: CASSPISWEDPQNIQYF.

The rearrangement links TRBV27 to TRBJ2-2; no clear D gene. Trimming took 4 bases from V and 7 from J, leaving 13 bases between them. Germline CDR1 and CDR2: MNHEY and SMNVEV (reference sequence). The CDR3 consists of 14 residues. The CDR3 DNA reads TGTGCCAGCAGTTCCCGCCTTATAAACGGGGAGCTGTTTTTT. This codes for CASSSRLINGELFF.

This CDR3 reads CASSLTGVAGVNTEAFF. The DNA of the CDR3 is TGCGCCAGCAGCCTCACAGGGGTAGCTGGGGTGAACACTGAAGCTTTCTTT. This chain links TRBV5-1 with TRBJ1-1, with 7 bases fitting TRBD1. The length of the CDR3 is 17 residues. Trimming took 4 bases from V and 0 from J; bases not matched to a gene: 12. Germline V gene data show CDR1 as SGHRS and CDR2 as YFSETQ.

V gene TRBV5-1 combines with J gene TRBJ2-1; a weak D match, TRBD2 (6 bases). The V end lost 1 base, the J end lost 7 bases, and 15 bases lay between the germline ends. The CDR3 extends over 15 amino acids. Germline V gene lookup returns CDR1 SGHRS and CDR2 YFSETQ. The CDR3: CASSLSTSRWNEQFF. The CDR3 DNA reads as TGCGCCAGCAGCTTGTCAACTAGCAGGTGGAATGAGCAGTTCTTC.

Ten or more counts support this clonotype. The chain employs TRBV20-1 and TRBJ2-1, with 7 bases identical to TRBD2. The CDR3 length is 13 residues. Germline assignment: CDR1 DFQATT and CDR2 SNEGSKA (reference sequence). Unmatched junction bases numbered 6, after V lost 5 bases and J lost 5 bases. The CDR3 protein is CSAVRGEHNEQFF. DNA of the CDR3: TGCAGTGCTGTCCGGGGGGAACACAATGAGCAGTTCTTC.